The sequence of this TCR beta chain was determined in a study of blood T cell repertoires in COVID-19. The wider study: Acute and convalescent COVID-19 samples came from the United States, Italy and Spain. T cells, B-cell-depleted T cells, or PBMCs supplied cDNA or gDNA.

As handled by the study authors: The assay estimated nucleated cells by amplifying reference gene primers. TCRdb's table, derived via immunoSEQ multiplex PCR, lists solely in-frame clones and lacks some. The DNA was the basis for D and trimming; V, J and clone size are from that table. This repertoire shows 130,000 to 150,000 clones, approximately 90% found once; its top ten account for roughly 4%. Germline CDR1 MGHRA, CDR2 YSYEKL. With 4 bases clipped from V and 7 bases from J, the junction kept 8 bases outside the gene matches. The CDR3 totals 14 residues. The sample consisted of peripheral blood. This clonotype was sampled from a woman aged 35 to 49 with acute or convalescent COVID-19. J is TRBJ1-2 and V is TRBV4-1; 8 bases fit TRBD1. CDR3 sequence (DNA): TGCGCCAGCAGCCCCGGACAGGGAGAGCGTGGCTACACCTTC. It is translated as CASSPGQGERGYTF.